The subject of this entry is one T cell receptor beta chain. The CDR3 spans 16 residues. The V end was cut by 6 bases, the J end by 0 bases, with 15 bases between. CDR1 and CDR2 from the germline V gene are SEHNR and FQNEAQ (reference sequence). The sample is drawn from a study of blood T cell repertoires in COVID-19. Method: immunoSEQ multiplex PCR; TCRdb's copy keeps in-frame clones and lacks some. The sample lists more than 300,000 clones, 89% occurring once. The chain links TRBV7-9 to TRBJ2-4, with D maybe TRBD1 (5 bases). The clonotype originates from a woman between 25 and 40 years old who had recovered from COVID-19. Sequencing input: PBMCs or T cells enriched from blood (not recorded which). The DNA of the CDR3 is TGTGCCAGCAGGGGTCCCGACAGACTAGCCAAAAACATTCAGTACTTC. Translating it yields CASRGPDRLAKNIQYF.